These 17 T cell receptor beta chains came from one sample sequenced in a study of T-cell memory formation after mild COVID-19. One entry per CDR3 protein results from TCRdb running MiXCR on the 5' RACE reads. The top ten hold roughly 1.4% of the sample, which has over 25,000 distinct CDR3 sequences, around 21% seen once. The sample was PBMCs or a T cell subset sorted from them (not recorded which). The source is an adult who had mild COVID-19 (a few samples of this study predate the infection). Cell type and time point are not known.

This clonotype came up many times. V and J are TRBV7-9 and TRBJ1-1; unclear D gene. Trimming took 6 bases from V and 1 from J, leaving 12 bases between them. The CDR3 is made up of 14 amino acids. Germline loops: CDR1 SEHNR, CDR2 FQNEAQ (reference sequence). Written as DNA, the CDR3 is TGTGCCAGCAGTTTTGGACTTCGGAACACTGAAGCTTTCTTT. Translation: CASSFGLRNTEAFF.

This clonotype was seen at least ten times. The chain combines TRBV12-3 or TRBV12-4 with TRBJ2-5, with TRBD2 matching 10 bases. The CDR3 consists of 16 residues. V gave up 4 bases and J gave up 5 bases; unmatched junction bases: 10. The CDR3 DNA sequence: TGTGCCAGCAGTTCGGGGAGCGGGGGGGGTTATGAGACCCAGTACTTC. It yields the protein CASSSGSGGGYETQYF.

This clonotype was detected ten times or more. The V gene is TRBV24-1, the J gene TRBJ2-2, with a tentative D call TRBD2 (6 bases). The germline CDR1 and CDR2 sequences are KGHDR and SFDVKD. With 3 bases removed from V and 4 bases from J, the gap between germline ends came to 17 bases. The CDR3 spans 17 residues. The CDR3 protein is CATSDPPTAGRTGELFF. The CDR3 region has the DNA TGTGCCACCAGTGATCCCCCCACCGCGGGGCGCACCGGGGAGCTGTTTTTT.

This clonotype counts as medium-sized. The chain joins TRBV7-2 to TRBJ2-3, with D unresolved. The CDR3 totals 16 residues. Trimming shortened V by 5 bases and J by 0 bases, and 15 bases separated the two germline ends. CDR1 SGHTA and CDR2 FQGNSA come from the germline V gene. In DNA form, the CDR3 reads TGTGCCAGCAGCCGCCCGATGGTCCCTAGCACAGATACGCAGTATTTT. The encoded protein is CASSRPMVPSTDTQYF.

By share of the sample, this clonotype is medium-sized. This chain joins TRBV6-6 and TRBJ2-7; 10 bases are a match to TRBD2. Germline V lookup: CDR1 MNHNY, CDR2 SVGAGI (reference sequence). With 2 bases clipped from V and 8 bases from J, the junction kept 3 bases outside the gene matches. This CDR3 region has 13 residues. As DNA, the CDR3 is TGTGCCAGCAGTTACGCTAGCGGGGGTCAGCAGTACTTC. It codes for CASSYASGGQQYF.

This clonotype was seen repeatedly, ten times or more. The chain links TRBV2 to TRBJ2-7; TRBD2 matches at 8 bases. This CDR3 spans 13 amino acids. In germline, CDR1 is SNHLY, CDR2 FYNNEI. The ends lost 2 bases at V and 7 bases at J; junction bases unmatched: 4. The CDR3 DNA reads TGTGCCAGCAGTGAACTCCCGGGGGGGGAGCAGTACTTC. Protein product: CASSELPGGEQYF.

This clonotype was picked up many times. This chain connects TRBV12-3 or TRBV12-4 to TRBJ1-3, with 10 bases aligning to TRBD1. The CDR3 has 19 residues. V dropped 5 bases and J dropped 0; count of bases not matched to a gene: 13. CDR3 DNA: TGTGCCAGCAGTCCCGGGACAGGGGCCATTCATAGCTCTGGAAACACCATATATTTT. Translating it yields CASSPGTGAIHSSGNTIYF.

This clonotype was picked up many times. The chain combines TRBV20-1 with TRBJ1-4; no firm D call. V was trimmed by 0 bases and J by 4 bases, leaving 9 bases between them. Per the germline V gene, CDR1 is DFQATT and CDR2 is SNEGSKA (reference sequence). The CDR3 is made up of 14 amino acids. The CDR3 protein is CSARDGALNEKLFF. As DNA, the CDR3 is TGCAGTGCTAGAGATGGAGCCCTTAATGAAAAACTGTTTTTT.

This clonotype was found many times. The V call is TRBV12-3 or TRBV12-4, the J call TRBJ2-1; possibly TRBD1 for D (5 bases). V was cut by 2 bases and J by 9 bases, with 11 bases left in between. The CDR3 length is 13 residues. CDR3: CASSLRQRSEQFF. CDR3 DNA: TGTGCCAGCAGTTTAAGACAGCGAAGTGAGCAGTTCTTC.

Remarks on this clonotype: With a much larger clone just one base away, this may be a read error. This chain connects TRBV11-1 to TRBJ2-7; 11 positions match TRBD1. J gave up 5 bases and V 2 bases, and 5 bases lay outside the gene matches. Looked up from germline, CDR1 is SGHAT and CDR2 is FQDESV (reference sequence). CDR3 size: 15 residues. CDR3 residues: CASSLPRDRGNEQYF. DNA for the CDR3: TGTGCCAGCAGCTTACCCCGGGACAGGGGGAACGAGCAGTACTTC.

This clonotype was observed at least ten times. This rearrangement joins TRBV29-1 to TRBJ2-5; D not resolved. The CDR3 extends over 12 amino acids. With 7 bases removed from V and 5 bases from J, the gap between germline ends came to 14 bases. CDR1 is SQVTM, CDR2 ANQGSEA, per germline. The CDR3: CSDRHDSETQYF. For the CDR3, the DNA is TGCAGCGACCGCCACGATTCGGAGACCCAGTACTTC.

This clonotype was counted at least ten times. V is TRBV29-1 and J is TRBJ1-1; 7 positions agree with TRBD1. This CDR3 is built from 13 residues. Germline V gives CDR1 SQVTM, CDR2 ANQGSEA. V lost 4 bases, J lost 2 bases, and 4 bases stayed unmatched. The CDR3 nucleotides read TGCAGCGTTGCGGGACAGACCAACACTGAAGCTTTCTTT. Translating gives CSVAGQTNTEAFF.

By share, this clonotype counts as medium-sized. The genes are TRBV5-1 and TRBJ2-1; 11 positions agree with TRBD1. This CDR3 comprises 17 residues. The V segment lost 0 bases and the J segment 10 bases; nucleotides outside the gene matches: 12. Germline V gives CDR1 SGHRS, CDR2 YFSETQ. CDR3 sequence reads: CASSLEVIGQGAREQFF. The CDR3, as DNA: TGCGCCAGCAGCTTGGAGGTTATAGGACAGGGGGCTAGGGAGCAGTTCTTC. The variable domain in full, with the rest retrieved from reference TRBV5-1 and TRBJ2-1, is KAGVTQTPRYLIKTRGQQVTLSCSPISGHRSVSWYQQTPGQGLQFLFEYFSETQRNKGNFPGRFSGRQFSNSRSEMNVSTLELGDSALYLCASSLEVIGQGAREQFFGPGTRLTVL.

V usage is TRBV7-9 and J usage is TRBJ1-2, with D perhaps TRBD1 (6 bases). The ends were cut back, 5 bases at V and 4 bases at J, with 17 bases in the middle. Germline CDR1 SEHNR, CDR2 FQNEAQ (reference sequence). The CDR3 totals 15 residues. Written as DNA, the CDR3 is TGTGCCAGCAGCGCGTCGGGGGGCGTTACCTATGGCTACACCTTC. It is translated as CASSASGGVTYGYTF.

This clonotype occurred many times. The chain carries TRBV7-7 and TRBJ2-2, with TRBD2 matching 11 bases. Germline lookup yields CDR1 SSHAT and CDR2 FNYEAQ (reference sequence). The ends lost 1 base at V and 6 bases at J; junction bases unmatched: 4. This CDR3 contains 16 residues. The CDR3 coding sequence is TGTGCCAGCAGCTTAGTAGCGGGGGGGCCCCCCGGGGAGCTGTTTTTT. Translated: CASSLVAGGPPGELFF.

This clonotype is judged medium-sized. The chain is built from TRBV29-1 and TRBJ2-7; weak D call: TRBD2 (5 bases). CDR1 and CDR2 from the germline V gene are SQVTM and ANQGSEA. The V end lost 4 bases, the J end lost 3 bases, and 13 bases lay between the germline ends. The CDR3 is made up of 13 amino acids. The CDR3 here is CSVGRGWGYEQYF. Written as DNA, the CDR3 is TGCAGCGTTGGACGGGGATGGGGCTACGAGCAGTACTTC.

The chain carries TRBV6-5 and TRBJ2-7, with D possibly TRBD2 on 5 matching bases. V was shortened by 6 bases and J by 7 bases, with 13 bases between the two germline ends. Germline CDR1 MNHEY, CDR2 SVGAGI. This CDR3 has 12 amino acids. CDR3 in DNA: TGTGCCAGCAGCCCCGGCGGGTCTGAGCAGTACTTC. Translation: CASSPGGSEQYF.